Listed below are T cell receptor beta chains from one sample, sequenced in a study of blood T cell repertoires in COVID-19. Libraries were prepared by immunoSEQ multiplex PCR; TCRdb keeps only in-frame clonotypes and omits some of them. The sample contains a few hundred thousand clones, 85% to 90% of which appear only once. Sequenced sample: PBMCs or T cells enriched from blood (not recorded which). These receptors were obtained from a man younger than 35 who had recovered from COVID-19. Both conserved end residues are part of each CDR3. The D gene is left open where the match is weak. The size field is filled for only some rows; it gives once, few, many or a size class.

abundance	j_gene	d_gene	v_gene	CDR3aa	CDR3nt
.	TRBJ2-7	.	TRBV11-2	CASSPAYEQYF	TGTGCCAGCAGCCCCGCCTACGAGCAGTACTTC
.	TRBJ1-3	.	TRBV7-9	CASSLDSLSGNTIYF	TGTGCCAGCAGCCTGGACAGCCTCTCTGGAAACACCATATATTTT
once	TRBJ1-4	TRBD1	TRBV7-9	CASSSQGAANEKLFF	TGTGCCAGCAGCTCACAGGGGGCGGCTAATGAAAAACTGTTTTTT
.	TRBJ2-2	TRBD2	TRBV5-1	CASSLRRGETGELFF	TGCGCCAGCAGCTTGCGTCGGGGGGAGACCGGGGAGCTGTTTTTT
.	TRBJ2-3	.	TRBV9	CASSRRAGKDTQYF	TGTGCCAGCAGCAGAAGGGCGGGTAAGGATACGCAGTATTTT
few	TRBJ2-3	TRBD1	TRBV9	CASSVNRGDTQYF	TGTGCCAGCAGCGTGAACAGGGGTGATACGCAGTATTTT
.	TRBJ1-2	TRBD1	TRBV19	CASSTPSGTGEYGYTF	TGTGCCAGTAGTACACCATCCGGGACAGGAGAATATGGCTACACCTTC
.	TRBJ2-6	.	TRBV19	CASSQRQAPSGANVLTF	TGTGCCAGTAGCCAAAGACAGGCCCCCTCTGGGGCCAACGTCCTGACTTTC
once	TRBJ2-5	.	TRBV24-1	CATKSEGEETQYF	TGTGCCACCAAAAGTGAGGGGGAAGAGACCCAGTACTTC
.	TRBJ1-2	TRBD1	TRBV28	CASSSSGTGYGYTF	TGTGCCAGCAGCTCTTCCGGGACAGGTTATGGCTACACCTTC
.	TRBJ2-5	TRBD1	TRBV27	CASRRGTGDPGTQYF	TGTGCCAGCAGACGCGGGACAGGGGATCCGGGGACCCAGTACTTC
.	TRBJ1-2	.	TRBV30	CAWSSSENNYGYTF	TGTGCCTGGAGTAGTTCAGAAAATAACTATGGCTACACCTTC
.	TRBJ2-7	.	TRBV7-2	CASTLGPGQRGSYEQYF	TGTGCCAGCACCTTAGGACCGGGCCAACGAGGGTCCTACGAGCAGTACTTC
.	TRBJ1-6	.	TRBV5-1	CASSWEQGSSPLHF	TGCGCCAGCAGCTGGGAACAGGGCTCATCACCCCTCCACTTT
.	TRBJ2-1	TRBD2	TRBV7-2	CASSLGLAGGLNEQFF	TGTGCCAGCAGCTTAGGGTTAGCGGGGGGGCTCAATGAGCAGTTCTTC
.	TRBJ2-1	TRBD1	TRBV28	CASSQQGINEQFF	TGTGCCAGCAGTCAACAGGGGATCAATGAGCAGTTCTTC
once	TRBJ1-1	.	TRBV4-1	CASSQEVRGGTEAFF	TGCGCCAGCAGCCAAGAAGTGAGGGGAGGGACTGAAGCTTTCTTT
.	TRBJ2-3	TRBD1	TRBV6-5	CASRQQGAGDTQYF	TGTGCCAGCAGACAACAGGGGGCGGGGGATACGCAGTATTTT
.	TRBJ2-2	TRBD1	TRBV28	CASSSLGGGPNTGELFF	TGTGCCAGCAGTTCCCTAGGGGGCGGCCCAAACACCGGGGAGCTGTTTTTT
.	TRBJ2-5	.	TRBV2	CASSEYRELKETQYF	TGTGCCAGCAGTGAATACAGGGAATTAAAAGAGACCCAGTACTTC
once	TRBJ2-1	.	TRBV27	CASSFRDYNEQFF	TGTGCCAGCAGTTTCAGGGATTACAATGAGCAGTTCTTC
.	TRBJ2-7	TRBD2	TRBV6-5	CASTAKPSGTYEQYF	TGTGCCAGCACAGCAAAACCTAGCGGCACCTACGAGCAGTACTTC
.	TRBJ2-7	.	TRBV4-1	CASSQEHSSYEQYF	TGCGCCAGCAGCCAAGAACATAGCAGCTACGAGCAGTACTTC
.	TRBJ2-6	.	TRBV7-3	CASSLTLGGTWNSGANVLTF	TGTGCCAGCAGCTTAACGTTGGGTGGGACATGGAACTCTGGGGCCAACGTCCTGACTTTC
.	TRBJ2-3	.	TRBV6-2/TRBV6-3	CASSSVAEFEYF	TGTGCCAGCAGTTCGGTCGCGGAGTTTGAGTATTTT
.	TRBJ1-6	TRBD1	TRBV28	CASSAGDRGLTPLHF	TGTGCCAGCAGTGCTGGGGACAGGGGCTTAACACCCCTCCACTTT
.	TRBJ1-1	.	TRBV2	CASSELGGTEAFF	TGTGCCAGCAGTGAGTTGGGGGGCACTGAAGCTTTCTTT
.	TRBJ1-5	.	TRBV29-1	CSAGGQGQPQHF	TGCAGCGCCGGGGGGCAGGGCCAGCCCCAGCATTTT
.	TRBJ2-7	.	TRBV5-4	CASTLTSTSSYEQYF	TGTGCCAGCACCTTGACGTCGACAAGCTCCTACGAGCAGTACTTC
.	TRBJ1-2	TRBD1	TRBV5-4	CASSPEPTFETGDYGYTF	TGTGCCAGCAGCCCGGAGCCAACCTTCGAGACAGGGGATTATGGCTACACCTTC
.	TRBJ2-1	TRBD2	TRBV4-1	CASSPVGRGEIYNEQFF	TGCGCCAGCAGCCCGGTCGGCCGGGGGGAGATTTACAATGAGCAGTTCTTC
.	TRBJ2-3	TRBD2	TRBV14	CASSHAGVRDTQYF	TGTGCCAGCAGCCACGCGGGAGTAAGGGATACGCAGTATTTT
.	TRBJ1-2	.	TRBV28	CATTSNRGIANYGYTF	TGTGCCACCACATCAAACCGGGGAATCGCTAACTATGGCTACACCTTC
.	TRBJ1-2	.	TRBV24-1	CATSDFSGYTF	TGTGCCACCAGTGATTTCAGTGGCTACACCTTC
few	TRBJ1-2	.	TRBV2	CASSKSRAFNYGYTF	TGTGCCAGCAGTAAATCCAGGGCCTTTAACTATGGCTACACCTTC
.	TRBJ2-5	.	TRBV5-1	CASSRRAGQETQYF	TGCGCCAGCAGCCGGAGGGCAGGGCAAGAGACCCAGTACTTC
few	TRBJ1-2	.	TRBV18	CASSPLDTKANHGYTF	TGTGCCAGCTCACCTTTGGACACTAAGGCAAATCACGGCTACACCTTC
.	TRBJ2-2	TRBD2	TRBV5-1	CASSLWGGANTGELFF	TGCGCCAGCAGCTTGTGGGGGGGAGCGAACACCGGGGAGCTGTTTTTT
.	TRBJ1-1	TRBD1	TRBV5-1	CASSQNPRGQPTEAFF	TGCGCCAGCAGCCAAAACCCCAGGGGGCAGCCCACTGAAGCTTTCTTT
.	TRBJ1-6	.	TRBV6-1	CASSESRGSHNSPLHF	TGTGCCAGCAGTGAGTCCCGGGGTAGTCATAATTCACCCCTCCACTTT
.	TRBJ2-1	.	TRBV7-9	CASSFYTDSRVYNEQFF	TGTGCCAGCAGCTTTTACACTGACTCGCGGGTGTACAATGAGCAGTTCTTC
.	TRBJ1-2	.	TRBV9	CASSVVGGADGGYTF	TGTGCCAGCAGCGTAGTGGGAGGGGCGGATGGAGGCTACACCTTC